The sequence of this TCR beta chain was determined in a study of T cell repertoires in cytomegalovirus infection. Whole-study context: HLA-C-restricted CMV epitopes, recently identified, and well-studied HLA-B-restricted ones were used by the study.

V was shortened by 7 bases and J by 3 bases, with 18 bases between the two germline ends. Germline values: CDR1 SEHNR, CDR2 FQNEAQ (reference sequence). This CDR3 has 15 amino acids. This clonotype appeared many times. The target antigen is unknown. TCRdb ran MiXCR on the reads and lists one entry per CDR3 protein. The sample contains approximately 590,000 distinct CDR3 sequences, just under 40% of which appear only once. The chain combines TRBV7-9 with TRBJ1-1; D unresolved. The sample here was cultured PBMCs, taken from culture after CMV antigen stimulation. This TCR derives from a human donor in good health (CMV status not recorded). Some clones in this sample may be carry-over from other donors' samples. CDR3 DNA: TGTGCCAGCAACCTGGTCGACTTTCGGGACACTGAAGCTTTCTTT. Protein: CASNLVDFRDTEAFF.